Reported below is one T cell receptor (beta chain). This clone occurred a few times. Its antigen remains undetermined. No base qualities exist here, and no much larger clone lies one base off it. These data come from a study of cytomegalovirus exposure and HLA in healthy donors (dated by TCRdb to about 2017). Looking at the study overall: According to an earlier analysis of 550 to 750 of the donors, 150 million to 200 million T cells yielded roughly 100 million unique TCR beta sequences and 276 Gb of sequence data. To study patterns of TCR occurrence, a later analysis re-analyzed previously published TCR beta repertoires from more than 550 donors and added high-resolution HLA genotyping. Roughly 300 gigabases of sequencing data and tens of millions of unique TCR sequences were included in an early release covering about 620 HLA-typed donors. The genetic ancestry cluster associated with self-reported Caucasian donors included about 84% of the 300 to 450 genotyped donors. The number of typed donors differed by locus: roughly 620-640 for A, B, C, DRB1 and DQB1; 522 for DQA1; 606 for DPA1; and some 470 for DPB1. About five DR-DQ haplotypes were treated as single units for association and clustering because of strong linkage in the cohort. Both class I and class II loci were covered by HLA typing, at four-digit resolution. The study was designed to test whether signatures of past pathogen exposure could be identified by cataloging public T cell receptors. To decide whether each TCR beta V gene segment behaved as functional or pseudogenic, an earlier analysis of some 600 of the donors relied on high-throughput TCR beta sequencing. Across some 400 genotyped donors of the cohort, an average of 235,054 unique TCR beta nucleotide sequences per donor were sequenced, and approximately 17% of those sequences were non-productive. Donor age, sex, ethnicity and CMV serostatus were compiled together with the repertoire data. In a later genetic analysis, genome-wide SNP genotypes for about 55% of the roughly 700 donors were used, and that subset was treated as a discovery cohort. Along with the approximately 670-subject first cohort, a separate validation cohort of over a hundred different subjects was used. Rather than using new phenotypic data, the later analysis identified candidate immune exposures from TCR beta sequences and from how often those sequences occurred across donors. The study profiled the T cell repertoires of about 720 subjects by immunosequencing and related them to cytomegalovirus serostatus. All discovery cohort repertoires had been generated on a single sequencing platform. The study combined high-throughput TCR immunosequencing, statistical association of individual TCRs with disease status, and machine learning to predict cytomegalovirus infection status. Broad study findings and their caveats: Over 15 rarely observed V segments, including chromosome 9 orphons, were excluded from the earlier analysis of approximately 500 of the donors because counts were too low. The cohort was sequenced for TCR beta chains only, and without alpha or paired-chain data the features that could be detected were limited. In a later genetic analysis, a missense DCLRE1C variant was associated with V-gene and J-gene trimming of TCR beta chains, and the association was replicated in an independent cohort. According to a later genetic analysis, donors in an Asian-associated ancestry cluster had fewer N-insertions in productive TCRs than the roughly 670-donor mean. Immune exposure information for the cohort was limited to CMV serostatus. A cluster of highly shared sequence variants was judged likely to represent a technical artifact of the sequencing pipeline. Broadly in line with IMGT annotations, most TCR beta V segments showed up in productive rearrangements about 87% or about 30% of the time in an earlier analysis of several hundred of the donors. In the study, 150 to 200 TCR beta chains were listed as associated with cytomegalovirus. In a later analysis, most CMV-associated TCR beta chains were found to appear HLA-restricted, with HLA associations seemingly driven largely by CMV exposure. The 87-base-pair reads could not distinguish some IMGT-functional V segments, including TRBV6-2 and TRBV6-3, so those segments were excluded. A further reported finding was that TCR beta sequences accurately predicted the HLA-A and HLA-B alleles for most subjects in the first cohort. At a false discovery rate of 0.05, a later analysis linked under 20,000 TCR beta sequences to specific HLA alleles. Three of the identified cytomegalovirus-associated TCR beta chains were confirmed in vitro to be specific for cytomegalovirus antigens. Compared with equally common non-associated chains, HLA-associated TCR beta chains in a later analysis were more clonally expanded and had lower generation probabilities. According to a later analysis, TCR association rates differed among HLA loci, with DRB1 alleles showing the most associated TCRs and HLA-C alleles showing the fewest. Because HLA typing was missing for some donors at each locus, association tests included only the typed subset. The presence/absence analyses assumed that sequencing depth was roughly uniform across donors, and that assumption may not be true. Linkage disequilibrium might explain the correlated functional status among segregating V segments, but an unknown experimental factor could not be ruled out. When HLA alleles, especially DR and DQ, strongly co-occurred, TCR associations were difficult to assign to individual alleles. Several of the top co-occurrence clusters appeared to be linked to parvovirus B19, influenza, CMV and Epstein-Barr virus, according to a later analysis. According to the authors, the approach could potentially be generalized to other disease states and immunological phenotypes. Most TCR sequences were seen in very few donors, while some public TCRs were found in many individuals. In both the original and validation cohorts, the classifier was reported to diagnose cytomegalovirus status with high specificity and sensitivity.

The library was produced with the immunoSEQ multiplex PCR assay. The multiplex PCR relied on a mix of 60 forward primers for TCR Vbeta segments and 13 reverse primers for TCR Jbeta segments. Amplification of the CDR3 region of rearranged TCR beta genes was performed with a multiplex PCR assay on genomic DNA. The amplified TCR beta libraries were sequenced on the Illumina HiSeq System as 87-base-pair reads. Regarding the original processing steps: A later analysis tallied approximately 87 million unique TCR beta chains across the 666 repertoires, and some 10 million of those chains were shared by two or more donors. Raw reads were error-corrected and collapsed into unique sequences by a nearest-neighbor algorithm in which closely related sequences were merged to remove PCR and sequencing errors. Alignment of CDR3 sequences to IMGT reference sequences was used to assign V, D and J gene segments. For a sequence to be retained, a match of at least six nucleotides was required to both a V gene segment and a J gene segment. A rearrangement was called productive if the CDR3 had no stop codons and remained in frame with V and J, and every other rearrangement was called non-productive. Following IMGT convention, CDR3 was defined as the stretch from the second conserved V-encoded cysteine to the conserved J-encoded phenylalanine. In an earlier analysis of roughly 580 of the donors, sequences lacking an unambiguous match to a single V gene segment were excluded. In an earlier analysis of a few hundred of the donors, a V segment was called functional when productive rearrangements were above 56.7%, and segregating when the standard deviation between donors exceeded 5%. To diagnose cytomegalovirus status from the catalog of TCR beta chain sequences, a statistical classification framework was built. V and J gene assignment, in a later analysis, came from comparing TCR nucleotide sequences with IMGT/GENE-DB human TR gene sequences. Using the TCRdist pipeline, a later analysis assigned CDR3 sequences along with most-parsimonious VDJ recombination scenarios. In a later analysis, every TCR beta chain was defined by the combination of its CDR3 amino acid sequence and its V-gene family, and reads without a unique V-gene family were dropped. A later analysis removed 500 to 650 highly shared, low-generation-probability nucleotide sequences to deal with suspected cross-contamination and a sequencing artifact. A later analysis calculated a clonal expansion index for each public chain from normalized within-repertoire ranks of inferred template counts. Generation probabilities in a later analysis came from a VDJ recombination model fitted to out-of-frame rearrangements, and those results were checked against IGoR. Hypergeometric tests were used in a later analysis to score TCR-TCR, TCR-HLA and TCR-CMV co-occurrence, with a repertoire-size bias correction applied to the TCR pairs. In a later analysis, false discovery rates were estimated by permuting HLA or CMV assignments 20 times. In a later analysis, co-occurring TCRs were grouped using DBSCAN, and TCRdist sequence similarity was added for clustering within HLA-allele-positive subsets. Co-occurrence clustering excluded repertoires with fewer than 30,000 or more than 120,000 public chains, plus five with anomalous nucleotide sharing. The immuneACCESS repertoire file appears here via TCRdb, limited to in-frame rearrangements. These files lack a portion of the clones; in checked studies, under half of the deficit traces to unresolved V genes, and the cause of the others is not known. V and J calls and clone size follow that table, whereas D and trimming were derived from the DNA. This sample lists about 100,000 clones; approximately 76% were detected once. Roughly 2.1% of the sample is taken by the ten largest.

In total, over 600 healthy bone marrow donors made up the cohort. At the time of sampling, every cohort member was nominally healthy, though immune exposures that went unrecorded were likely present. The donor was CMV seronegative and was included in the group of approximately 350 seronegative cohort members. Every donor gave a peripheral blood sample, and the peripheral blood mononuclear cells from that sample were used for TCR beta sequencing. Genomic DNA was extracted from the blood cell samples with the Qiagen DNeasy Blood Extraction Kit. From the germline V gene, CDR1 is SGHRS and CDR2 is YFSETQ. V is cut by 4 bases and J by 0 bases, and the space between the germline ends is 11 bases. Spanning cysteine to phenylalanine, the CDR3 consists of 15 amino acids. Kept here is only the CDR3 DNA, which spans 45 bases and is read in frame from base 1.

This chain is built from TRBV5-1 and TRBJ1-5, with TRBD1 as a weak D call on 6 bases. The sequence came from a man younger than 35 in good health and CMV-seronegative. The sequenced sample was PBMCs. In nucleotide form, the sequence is TGCGCCAGCAGCCGATCAGGGGATAGCAATCAGCCCCAGCATTTT. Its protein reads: CASSRSGDSNQPQHF. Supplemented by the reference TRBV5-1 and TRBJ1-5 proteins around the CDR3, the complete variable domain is KAGVTQTPRYLIKTRGQQVTLSCSPISGHRSVSWYQQTPGQGLQFLFEYFSETQRNKGNFPGRFSGRQFSNSRSEMNVSTLELGDSALYLCASSRSGDSNQPQHFGDGTRLSIL.